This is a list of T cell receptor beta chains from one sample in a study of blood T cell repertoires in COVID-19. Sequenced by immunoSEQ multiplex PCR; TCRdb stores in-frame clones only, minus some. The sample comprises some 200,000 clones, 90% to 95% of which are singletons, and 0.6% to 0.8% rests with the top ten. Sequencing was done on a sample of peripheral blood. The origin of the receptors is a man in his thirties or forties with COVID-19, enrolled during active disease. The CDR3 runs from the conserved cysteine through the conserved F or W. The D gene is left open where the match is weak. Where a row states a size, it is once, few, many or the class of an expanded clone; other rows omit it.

CDR3 protein: CASSSGTDYGYTF; CDR3 DNA: TGTGCCAGCAGCTCAGGGACAGACTATGGCTACACCTTC; V gene: TRBV9; D gene: TRBD1; clone size: once; J gene: TRBJ1-2
CDR3 protein: CASRTLVRGRGTEAFF; CDR3 DNA: TGCGCCAGTCGCACGTTAGTCAGGGGAAGAGGAACTGAAGCTTTCTTT; V gene: TRBV4-1; D gene: -; clone size: once; J gene: TRBJ1-1
CDR3 protein: CASSPHEGSSYEQYF; CDR3 DNA: TGTGCCAGCAGCCCTCATGAGGGTAGCTCCTACGAGCAGTACTTC; V gene: TRBV9; D gene: -; clone size: once; J gene: TRBJ2-7
CDR3 protein: CASSTPRHRAGETQYF; CDR3 DNA: TGTGCCAGCAGCACCCCGCGGCACAGGGCTGGAGAGACCCAGTACTTC; V gene: TRBV7-2; D gene: -; clone size: -; J gene: TRBJ2-5
CDR3 protein: CASSQPGQINTEAFF; CDR3 DNA: TGCGCCAGCAGCCAACCGGGACAGATAAACACTGAAGCTTTCTTT; V gene: TRBV4-1; D gene: TRBD1; clone size: -; J gene: TRBJ1-1
CDR3 protein: CASSRNSGGAGETQYF; CDR3 DNA: TGTGCCAGCAGCCGGAATAGCGGGGGGGCTGGAGAGACCCAGTACTTC; V gene: TRBV4-2; D gene: TRBD2; clone size: once; J gene: TRBJ2-5
CDR3 protein: CASRFGGTEANYGYTF; CDR3 DNA: TGCGCCAGCAGATTTGGAGGGACGGAAGCTAACTATGGCTACACCTTC; V gene: TRBV5-1; D gene: -; clone size: -; J gene: TRBJ1-2
CDR3 protein: CASSRRPSPYEQYF; CDR3 DNA: TGCGCCAGCAGTCGCAGGCCTTCTCCCTACGAGCAGTACTTC; V gene: TRBV23-1; D gene: -; clone size: -; J gene: TRBJ2-7
CDR3 protein: CASSIGGVTYEQYF; CDR3 DNA: TGTGCCAGTAGTATCGGGGGGGTGACCTACGAGCAGTACTTC; V gene: TRBV19; D gene: TRBD2; clone size: -; J gene: TRBJ2-7
CDR3 protein: CASSDNHLINSPLHF; CDR3 DNA: TGTGCCAGCAGCGACAACCACCTTATAAATTCACCCCTCCACTTT; V gene: TRBV11-2; D gene: -; clone size: -; J gene: TRBJ1-6
CDR3 protein: CASSLQPRSYNGYTF; CDR3 DNA: TGCGCCAGCAGCTTGCAGCCTCGGAGCTACAATGGCTACACCTTC; V gene: TRBV5-1; D gene: -; clone size: -; J gene: TRBJ1-2
CDR3 protein: CASSYSTTQNYGGYTF; CDR3 DNA: TGTGCCAGCAGTTACTCGACTACACAGAACTATGGTGGCTACACCTTC; V gene: TRBV6-6; D gene: -; clone size: -; J gene: TRBJ1-2
CDR3 protein: CASSYAGSDEKLFF; CDR3 DNA: TGTGCCAGCAGTTACGCGGGGAGTGATGAAAAACTGTTTTTT; V gene: TRBV6-5; D gene: -; clone size: -; J gene: TRBJ1-4
CDR3 protein: CASNTGGTWYGYTF; CDR3 DNA: TGTGCCAGTAATACAGGGGGGACCTGGTATGGCTACACCTTC; V gene: TRBV19; D gene: TRBD1; clone size: once; J gene: TRBJ1-2
CDR3 protein: CASSSLSGSDGYTF; CDR3 DNA: TGTGCCAGCAGTTCCCTTAGCGGTTCAGATGGCTACACCTTC; V gene: TRBV6-5; D gene: -; clone size: -; J gene: TRBJ1-2
CDR3 protein: CAGTGTGEMTDTQYF; CDR3 DNA: TGCGCCGGAACCGGGACAGGGGAGATGACAGATACGCAGTATTTT; V gene: TRBV10-2; D gene: TRBD1; clone size: -; J gene: TRBJ2-3
CDR3 protein: CASSRQTPYEQYF; CDR3 DNA: TGTGCCAGCAGCAGACAAACACCCTACGAGCAGTACTTC; V gene: TRBV12-3/TRBV12-4; D gene: -; clone size: -; J gene: TRBJ2-7
CDR3 protein: CASSVTGNTEAFF; CDR3 DNA: TGCGCCAGCAGCGTAACAGGAAACACTGAAGCTTTCTTT; V gene: TRBV5-1; D gene: -; clone size: -; J gene: TRBJ1-1
CDR3 protein: CASRGRGPNYGYTF; CDR3 DNA: TGTGCCAGCAGGGGCAGGGGGCCTAACTATGGCTACACCTTC; V gene: TRBV6-5; D gene: TRBD1; clone size: -; J gene: TRBJ1-2
CDR3 protein: CASSLSGVEQYF; CDR3 DNA: TGTGCCAGCAGCTTGTCAGGGGTCGAGCAGTACTTC; V gene: TRBV5-5; D gene: -; clone size: -; J gene: TRBJ2-7
CDR3 protein: CASSRTGTPETQYF; CDR3 DNA: TGTGCCAGCAGCAGAACAGGTACTCCGGAGACCCAGTACTTC; V gene: TRBV5-6; D gene: -; clone size: -; J gene: TRBJ2-5
CDR3 protein: CASSSGQGVQETQYF; CDR3 DNA: TGTGCCAGCTCGTCGGGACAGGGGGTCCAAGAGACCCAGTACTTC; V gene: TRBV18; D gene: TRBD1; clone size: -; J gene: TRBJ2-5
CDR3 protein: CATSRDTGNEQYF; CDR3 DNA: TGTGCCACCAGCAGAGATACCGGGAACGAGCAGTACTTC; V gene: TRBV15; D gene: -; clone size: -; J gene: TRBJ2-7
CDR3 protein: CASSSGQGNTEAFF; CDR3 DNA: TGCGCCAGCAGTTCGGGACAGGGGAACACTGAAGCTTTCTTT; V gene: TRBV10-1; D gene: TRBD1; clone size: -; J gene: TRBJ1-1
CDR3 protein: CASSLGLDGEAFF; CDR3 DNA: TGCGCCAGCAGCTTGGGACTGGATGGTGAAGCTTTCTTT; V gene: TRBV5-1; D gene: -; clone size: -; J gene: TRBJ1-1
CDR3 protein: CASSQNTGLVYGYTF; CDR3 DNA: TGCGCCAGCAGCCAAAACACAGGGCTCGTCTATGGCTACACCTTC; V gene: TRBV5-1; D gene: -; clone size: -; J gene: TRBJ1-2
CDR3 protein: CASSFDAGGSYNEQFF; CDR3 DNA: TGTGCCAGCAGCTTTGATGCGGGGGGCTCTTACAATGAGCAGTTCTTC; V gene: TRBV7-2; D gene: TRBD2; clone size: -; J gene: TRBJ2-1
CDR3 protein: CASSYSGSTREKLFF; CDR3 DNA: TGTGCCAGCAGTTACTCGGGCAGCACCCGTGAAAAACTGTTTTTT; V gene: TRBV6-5; D gene: -; clone size: -; J gene: TRBJ1-4
CDR3 protein: CASSYDSNQPQHF; CDR3 DNA: TGTGCCAGCAGTTATGACAGTAATCAGCCCCAGCATTTT; V gene: TRBV6-5; D gene: -; clone size: -; J gene: TRBJ1-5
CDR3 protein: CASSLRGNTEAFF; CDR3 DNA: TGCGCCAGCAGCCTTAGGGGGAACACTGAAGCTTTCTTT; V gene: TRBV4-1; D gene: -; clone size: -; J gene: TRBJ1-1
CDR3 protein: CATSDFKGVPDGNQPQHF; CDR3 DNA: TGTGCCACCAGTGATTTTAAGGGGGTACCGGATGGCAATCAGCCCCAGCATTTT; V gene: TRBV24-1; D gene: -; clone size: -; J gene: TRBJ1-5
CDR3 protein: CASSTNPPGQGFKNIQYF; CDR3 DNA: TGCGCCAGCAGCACGAACCCACCGGGACAGGGGTTCAAAAACATTCAGTACTTC; V gene: TRBV5-1; D gene: TRBD1; clone size: few; J gene: TRBJ2-4
CDR3 protein: CASSLNSRTGSIGGYTF; CDR3 DNA: TGTGCCAGCAGCTTAAATTCTCGGACAGGAAGTATTGGTGGCTACACCTTC; V gene: TRBV7-3; D gene: TRBD1; clone size: -; J gene: TRBJ1-2
CDR3 protein: CASSDRGISYNSPLHF; CDR3 DNA: TGTGCCAGCAGTGACAGGGGAATCTCCTATAATTCACCCCTCCACTTT; V gene: TRBV6-1; D gene: -; clone size: -; J gene: TRBJ1-6
CDR3 protein: CASSSTVGSYEQYF; CDR3 DNA: TGTGCCAGCAGCTCTACTGTTGGCTCCTACGAGCAGTACTTC; V gene: TRBV7-6; D gene: -; clone size: -; J gene: TRBJ2-7
CDR3 protein: CASSLAGTGNSGNTIYF; CDR3 DNA: TGCGCCAGCAGCTTGGCAGGGACAGGGAACTCTGGAAACACCATATATTTT; V gene: TRBV5-1; D gene: TRBD1; clone size: once; J gene: TRBJ1-3
CDR3 protein: CASSSSPYEQYF; CDR3 DNA: TGCGCCAGCAGCTCCTCCCCCTACGAGCAGTACTTC; V gene: TRBV23-1; D gene: -; clone size: -; J gene: TRBJ2-7
CDR3 protein: CASSWTGNTEAFF; CDR3 DNA: TGTGCCAGCAGTTGGACAGGGAATACTGAAGCTTTCTTT; V gene: TRBV6-4; D gene: TRBD1; clone size: few; J gene: TRBJ1-1
CDR3 protein: CASSEDGGGAFGYTF; CDR3 DNA: TGTGCCAGCAGTGAAGACGGAGGGGGCGCGTTTGGCTACACCTTC; V gene: TRBV6-1; D gene: TRBD1; clone size: -; J gene: TRBJ1-2
CDR3 protein: CSVGTSGGLWETQYF; CDR3 DNA: TGCAGCGTCGGGACTAGCGGGGGCCTTTGGGAGACCCAGTACTTC; V gene: TRBV29-1; D gene: TRBD2; clone size: -; J gene: TRBJ2-5
CDR3 protein: CASSQDLPGANTGELFF; CDR3 DNA: TGTGCCAGCAGCCAAGATCTTCCGGGGGCGAACACCGGGGAGCTGTTTTTT; V gene: TRBV14; D gene: -; clone size: -; J gene: TRBJ2-2
CDR3 protein: CASSQRDRGNGYTF; CDR3 DNA: TGTGCCAGCAGCCAACGGGACAGAGGTAACGGCTACACCTTC; V gene: TRBV3-1/TRBV3-2; D gene: TRBD1; clone size: -; J gene: TRBJ1-2
CDR3 protein: CASSLGTSGGYQETQYF; CDR3 DNA: TGTGCCAGCAGCTTGGGAACCTCGGGGGGGTACCAAGAGACCCAGTACTTC; V gene: TRBV5-5; D gene: TRBD2; clone size: -; J gene: TRBJ2-5
CDR3 protein: CASSLPQGQETQYF; CDR3 DNA: TGTGCCAGCAGTCTCCCTCAGGGACAAGAGACCCAGTACTTC; V gene: TRBV2; D gene: -; clone size: once; J gene: TRBJ2-5
CDR3 protein: CASSLDSPALNTEAFF; CDR3 DNA: TGTGCCAGCAGTCTGGACAGCCCAGCCCTGAACACTGAAGCTTTCTTT; V gene: TRBV2; D gene: -; clone size: -; J gene: TRBJ1-1
CDR3 protein: CASSLTGRGRDTQYF; CDR3 DNA: TGTGCCAGCAGCTTAACCGGCAGGGGGCGAGATACGCAGTATTTT; V gene: TRBV7-3; D gene: TRBD1; clone size: -; J gene: TRBJ2-3
CDR3 protein: CASSLAGVGGASTDTQYF; CDR3 DNA: TGTGCCAGCAGCTTGGCCGGGGTTGGCGGAGCTAGCACAGATACGCAGTATTTT; V gene: TRBV5-4; D gene: -; clone size: -; J gene: TRBJ2-3
CDR3 protein: CASSLRQVDREPQHF; CDR3 DNA: TGCGCCAGCAGCCTTCGACAGGTCGATAGGGAGCCCCAGCATTTT; V gene: TRBV4-1; D gene: -; clone size: once; J gene: TRBJ1-5
CDR3 protein: CASSLDRSSNSPLHF; CDR3 DNA: TGCGCCAGCAGCCTGGATCGGAGCAGCAATTCACCCCTCCACTTT; V gene: TRBV5-1; D gene: -; clone size: -; J gene: TRBJ1-6
CDR3 protein: CASRPGQGMSEGYTF; CDR3 DNA: TGTGCCAGTAGGCCGGGACAGGGTATGTCGGAGGGCTACACCTTC; V gene: TRBV19; D gene: TRBD1; clone size: -; J gene: TRBJ1-2
CDR3 protein: CASSEEGGRAFF; CDR3 DNA: TGTGCCAGCAGCGAAGAGGGAGGGAGGGCTTTCTTT; V gene: TRBV7-9; D gene: -; clone size: -; J gene: TRBJ1-1
CDR3 protein: CASSQVSRRDRAYGYTF; CDR3 DNA: TGTGCCAGCAGCCAGGTAAGCCGGAGAGACAGGGCGTATGGCTACACCTTC; V gene: TRBV4-2; D gene: TRBD1; clone size: -; J gene: TRBJ1-2
CDR3 protein: CASSQVVGERTSGDTQYF; CDR3 DNA: TGTGCCAGCAGCCAAGTGGTGGGGGAGAGGACTAGCGGAGATACGCAGTATTTT; V gene: TRBV3-1/TRBV3-2; D gene: TRBD2; clone size: -; J gene: TRBJ2-3
CDR3 protein: CASSSQEGPYGYTF; CDR3 DNA: TGCGCCAGCAGCTCCCAGGAGGGGCCCTATGGCTACACCTTC; V gene: TRBV5-1; D gene: -; clone size: -; J gene: TRBJ1-2
CDR3 protein: CASSLVVSGHSRADTQYF; CDR3 DNA: TGTGCCAGCAGCTTAGTGGTCTCAGGGCATTCAAGGGCAGATACGCAGTATTTT; V gene: TRBV11-2; D gene: -; clone size: -; J gene: TRBJ2-3
CDR3 protein: CASSLSASGTGFFEQFF; CDR3 DNA: TGTGCCAGCAGTTTATCAGCTTCCGGGACAGGGTTTTTTGAGCAGTTCTTC; V gene: TRBV27; D gene: TRBD1; clone size: -; J gene: TRBJ2-1
CDR3 protein: CASSFGRTGANVLTF; CDR3 DNA: TGTGCCAGCAGCTTTGGGAGGACTGGGGCCAACGTCCTGACTTTC; V gene: TRBV5-5; D gene: -; clone size: -; J gene: TRBJ2-6